The rows below give T cell receptor beta chains drawn from one sample of a study of kidney transplant recipient with SARS-CoV-2 infection. TCRdb reprocessed the reads via MiXCR and lists one record per CDR3 protein. This repertoire shows 200,000 to 300,000 distinct CDR3 sequences, 29% found once; its top ten account for roughly 7%. Sequencing was performed on a blood sample, taken at baseline and on approximately day 120 from a kidney transplant recipient. These receptors originate from a male patient in his thirties who had COVID-19 and was a kidney transplant recipient. Part of the T cell pool may stem from the graft donor. CDR3s include the opening cysteine and the closing phenylalanine or tryptophan. D genes are given only for firm matches. Not every row has a clone size; where given, it reads once, few, many or a size class.

V	size	D	J	DNA	CDR3
TRBV9	many	-	TRBJ1-2	TGTGCCAGCAGCGTAGCAGCGGACTATGGCTACACCTTC	CASSVAADYGYTF
TRBV4-3	many	-	TRBJ2-2	TGCGCCAGCAGCCAAGCAGTAGGAGTTACCGGGGAGCTGTTTTTT	CASSQAVGVTGELFF
TRBV19	-	-	TRBJ1-1	TGTGCCAGTAGTATTCCTCGTTATCCTGAAGCTTTCTTT	CASSIPRYPEAFF
TRBV6-1	many	-	TRBJ1-2	TGTGCCAGCAGTGGCGACTTCTCTATGCGAAAGACCTATGGCTACACCTTC	CASSGDFSMRKTYGYTF
TRBV29-1	many	-	TRBJ2-7	TGCAGCGTTGAAGAGGACAGCTCCTACGAGCAGTACTTC	CSVEEDSSYEQYF
TRBV5-1	few	-	TRBJ1-2	TGCGCCAGCTTTTTTAAATCGGTTCGAAGGACCTATGGCTACACCTTC	CASFFKSVRRTYGYTF
TRBV30	-	TRBD1	TRBJ1-2	TGTGCCTGGAGTGTACAGGGGAAAAACTATGGCCGCACCTTC	CAWSVQGKNYGRTF
TRBV24-1	many	-	TRBJ2-4	TGTGCCACCAGTGCCACGGGCGGCCGTAACATTCAGTACTTC	CATSATGGRNIQYF
TRBV11-2	few	-	TRBJ1-2	TGTGCCAGCAGCTTGGCAGGGGAGCACTATGGCTACACCTTC	CASSLAGEHYGYTF
TRBV6-5	many	-	TRBJ1-6	TGTGCCAGCAGTAGGACAGATAATTCACCCCTCCACTTT	CASSRTDNSPLHF
TRBV28	many	TRBD2	TRBJ2-7	TGTGCCAGCAGTTTACAGAGCGGGAGCTACGAGCAGTACTTC	CASSLQSGSYEQYF
TRBV30	many	TRBD2	TRBJ2-5	TGTGCCTGGAGTGACCCCGTAGCGGGAGGGCAAGAGACCCAGTACTTC	CAWSDPVAGGQETQYF
TRBV28	-	TRBD1	TRBJ2-4	TGTGCCAGCAGTTTCCCCAGGGGACAGCTAGCCAAAAACATTCAGTACTTC	CASSFPRGQLAKNIQYF
TRBV6-5	many	-	TRBJ2-3	TGTGCCAGCAGTTACTCCCGACGGTTGGGGGGCACAGATACGCAGTATTTT	CASSYSRRLGGTDTQYF
TRBV5-4	-	-	TRBJ1-5	TGTGCCAACAGCGGGGGGTGGGACCAGCCCCAGCATTTT	CANSGGWDQPQHF
TRBV10-1	-	-	TRBJ1-2	TGCGCCAGCAGTATACGAATAAGATCGCGAAAGACCTATGGCCACACCTTC	CASSIRIRSRKTYGHTF
TRBV15	many	TRBD2	TRBJ2-3	TGTGCCACCCGACGTACTAGCGGGAGGTTAGATACGCAGTATTTT	CATRRTSGRLDTQYF
TRBV5-6	many	-	TRBJ1-2	TGTGCCAGCAGCTTGTTAGGCACTAACTATGGCTACACCTTC	CASSLLGTNYGYTF
TRBV6-5	-	-	TRBJ2-6	TGTGCCAGCAGTCAAACAGGGACCGGGGCCAACGTCCTGACTTTC	CASSQTGTGANVLTF
TRBV10-3	many	-	TRBJ2-5	TGTGCCATCAGCCCCGACACAGCGAAGCAGTACTTC	CAISPDTAKQYF
TRBV2	many	TRBD2	TRBJ2-1	TGTGCCAGCAGGGCGGGACTAGCGCTAAATAATGAGCAGTTCTTC	CASRAGLALNNEQFF
TRBV5-1	many	-	TRBJ1-6	TGCGCCAGCACCAAGAATCATAATTCACCCCTCCACTTT	CASTKNHNSPLHF
TRBV7-7	few	-	TRBJ1-2	TGTGCCAGCAGCGGCACCTGTAAGTGCCGAAAGACCTATGGCTACACCTTC	CASSGTCKCRKTYGYTF
TRBV3-1	many	-	TRBJ2-3	TGTGCCAGCAGCCTCTCCCTCCCATTTGTCATGCAAGATACGCAGTATTTT	CASSLSLPFVMQDTQYF
TRBV2	many	-	TRBJ1-2	TGTGCCAGCAGTGCCGCAGGCTATGGCTACACCTTC	CASSAAGYGYTF
TRBV7-2	-	-	TRBJ1-1	TGTGCCAGCAGCTTAGCGAGGAGCGGGCAGCACACTGAAGCTTTCTTT	CASSLARSGQHTEAFF
TRBV28	many	TRBD1	TRBJ1-1	TGTGCCACCGAACAGGGGGCTGAAGCTTTCTTT	CATEQGAEAFF
TRBV7-9	few	-	TRBJ2-2	TGTGCCGGCAGGACCTTGAACGGATACACCGGGGAGCTGTTTTTT	CAGRTLNGYTGELFF
TRBV5-3	many	-	TRBJ1-2	TGTGCCAGACGTAATCAAGTGGTGAGAAAGACCTATGGCTACACCTTC	CARRNQVVRKTYGYTF
TRBV3-1	many	TRBD2	TRBJ2-7	TGTGCCAGCAGCCAAGAGGCCGCGACTAGCGGGTTCTACGAGCAGTACTTC	CASSQEAATSGFYEQYF
TRBV16	-	-	TRBJ1-2	TGTGCCAGCAGCAGGTTACAGGTCGTTAGAAAGACCTATGGCCACACCTTC	CASSRLQVVRKTYGHTF
TRBV6-4	-	-	TRBJ1-2	TGTGCCAGCAGTAGCGACCGCTCACACGGAAAGACCTGTGGCTACACCTTC	CASSSDRSHGKTCGYTF
TRBV21-1	many	-	TRBJ2-3	TGTGCCAGCAGTAGGGCGGTAGCTACAGTCATGCAAGATACGCAGTATTTT	CASSRAVATVMQDTQYF
TRBV20-1	-	-	TRBJ1-1	TGCAGTGCTAGGGGAACGGCCCTGAACACTGAAGCTTTCTTT	CSARGTALNTEAFF
TRBV7-7	-	-	TRBJ1-2	TGTGCCAGCAGCCTGTCATGTAGGTGCCGAAAGACCTATGGCTACACCTTC	CASSLSCRCRKTYGYTF
TRBV25-1	many	TRBD1	TRBJ1-4	TGTGCCAGCAGTGGACAGGGTATCGGTGAAAAACTGTTTTTT	CASSGQGIGEKLFF
TRBV23-1	many	-	TRBJ1-2	TGCGCCAGCAGTGCTCTTAAGCTACGCAGAAAGACCTATGGCTACACCTTC	CASSALKLRRKTYGYTF
TRBV6-5	many	-	TRBJ1-6	TGTGCCAGCAGTGATGGCATTTCACCCCTCCACTTT	CASSDGISPLHF
TRBV6-5	many	TRBD2	TRBJ2-7	TGTGCCAGCAGTCCCGAGGGACTAGCGGGAGGATCGATGCAGTACTTC	CASSPEGLAGGSMQYF
TRBV3-1	few	-	TRBJ1-2	TGTGCCAGCAGCGTATGTGACACCCTTCGAAAGACCTATGGCTACACCTTC	CASSVCDTLRKTYGYTF
TRBV7-6	many	-	TRBJ2-7	TGTGCCAGCAGCCCGGGACCCAACTACGAGCAGTACTTC	CASSPGPNYEQYF
TRBV6-1	many	-	TRBJ1-2	TGTGCCAGCAGTAGAGCGGCCTCTATGCGAAAGACCTATGGCTACACCTTC	CASSRAASMRKTYGYTF
TRBV11-3	many	-	TRBJ1-2	TGTGCCAGCAGCTATCATTTCGATCTCGGAAAGACCTATGGCTACACCTTC	CASSYHFDLGKTYGYTF
TRBV12-3/TRBV12-4	many	-	TRBJ2-1	TGTGCCAGCACCATGCAGGGGGGGGTTTCCAATGAGCAGTTCTTC	CASTMQGGVSNEQFF
TRBV28	many	-	TRBJ2-1	TGTGCCACGGAAGATTACAATGAGCAGTTCTTC	CATEDYNEQFF
TRBV12-3/TRBV12-4	many	-	TRBJ2-5	TGTGCCAGCAGCTTAGGGCAGCAAGAGACCCAGTACTTC	CASSLGQQETQYF
TRBV4-3	many	-	TRBJ1-2	TGCGCCAGCAGCTTCGAAAGAGGACGTCGAAAGACCTATGGCTACACCTTC	CASSFERGRRKTYGYTF
TRBV4-3	many	-	TRBJ1-2	TGCGCCAGCAGCGGCACTGTAGGACGTCGAAAGACCTATGGCTACACCTTC	CASSGTVGRRKTYGYTF
TRBV6-5	many	-	TRBJ1-5	TGTGCCAGCAGCCCTGGACTGCTCAATCAGCCCCAGCATTTT	CASSPGLLNQPQHF
TRBV6-8	many	-	TRBJ1-2	TGTGCCAGCAGTTCGCTAGCACGCTCTAGAAAGACCTATGGCTACACCTTC	CASSSLARSRKTYGYTF
TRBV7-2	many	TRBD1	TRBJ1-3	TGTGCCAGCAGCCGAGGACAGGGCCCACACACCTCTGGAAACACCATATATTTT	CASSRGQGPHTSGNTIYF
TRBV11-2	many	-	TRBJ1-2	TGTGCCAGCAGCGGGGAGCTAACAAGCAGAAAGACCTATGGCTACACCTTC	CASSGELTSRKTYGYTF
TRBV7-8	few	-	TRBJ2-1	TGTGCCAGCAGAATAGGATTCTCCTACAATGAGCAGTTCTTC	CASRIGFSYNEQFF
TRBV12-5	many	-	TRBJ1-2	TGTGCTAGTGGTATGTTAGCTTTGCAGGGAAAGACCTATGGCTACACCTTC	CASGMLALQGKTYGYTF
TRBV12-3/TRBV12-4	many	-	TRBJ2-7	TGTGCCATCCTGACGGACACCTACGAGCAGTACTTC	CAILTDTYEQYF
TRBV19	many	-	TRBJ1-2	TGTGCCAGTAGGCGGCAGAAATATGGCTACACCTTC	CASRRQKYGYTF
TRBV12-2	many	-	TRBJ2-1	TGTGCAAGTCGCTTTGGATTGGGAGATGAGCAGTTCTTC	CASRFGLGDEQFF